This T cell receptor beta chain is from a study of a mutant IDH1 vaccine in newly diagnosed glioma. Study overall: Eight vaccine injections were given to patients in weeks 1, 3, 5, 7, 11, 15, 19 and 23. In some groups vaccination began 4-6 weeks post-radiotherapy; others received it with temozolomide. Earlier treatment was radiotherapy, temozolomide, or both, with most getting both.

The study's findings and limits: The vaccine induced immune responses, and these occurred in more than 80% of patients.

Clones were sequenced by immunoSEQ multiplex PCR, and TCRdb holds only the in-frame ones, with some missing. The sample shows 30,000 to 35,000 clones, around 90% of them seen only once. As for time point: week 11, during vaccination. Each dose of the vaccine consisted of 300 ug of mutant IDH1 20-mer peptide, with topical imiquimod. Trimming removed 4 bases at V and 1 base at J, with 16 bases between. CDR1 and CDR2 (germline): GTSNPN, SVGIG (reference sequence). The CDR3 is made up of 15 amino acids. As to this clone: Its specificity is unknown.

Material: PBMCs, obtained from a glioma patient whose treatment included an IDH1 peptide vaccine. This TCR derives from a man aged 18 to 30 with glioma. The V gene is TRBV30, the J gene TRBJ1-1, with D tentatively TRBD1 (5 bases). The CDR3 sequence is CAWTRGGTRNTEAFF. The CDR3 DNA is TGTGCCTGGACCCGAGGAGGGACTCGGAACACTGAAGCTTTCTTT.